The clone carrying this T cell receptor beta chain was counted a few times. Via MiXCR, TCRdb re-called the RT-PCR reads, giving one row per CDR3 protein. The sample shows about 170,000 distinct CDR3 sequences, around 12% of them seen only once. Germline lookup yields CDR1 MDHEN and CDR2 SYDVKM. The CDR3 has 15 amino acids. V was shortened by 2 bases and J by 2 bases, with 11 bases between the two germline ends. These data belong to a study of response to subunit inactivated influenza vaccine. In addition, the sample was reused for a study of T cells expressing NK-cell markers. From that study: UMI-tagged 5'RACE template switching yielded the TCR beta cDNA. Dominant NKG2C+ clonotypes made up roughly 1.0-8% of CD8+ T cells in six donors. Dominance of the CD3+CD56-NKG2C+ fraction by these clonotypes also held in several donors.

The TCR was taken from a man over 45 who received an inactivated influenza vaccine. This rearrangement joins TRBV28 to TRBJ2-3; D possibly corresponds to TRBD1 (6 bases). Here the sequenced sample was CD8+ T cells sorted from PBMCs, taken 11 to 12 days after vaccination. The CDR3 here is CASSLERDTTDTQYF. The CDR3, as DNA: TGTGCCAGCAGTTTAGAAAGGGACACCACAGATACGCAGTATTTT. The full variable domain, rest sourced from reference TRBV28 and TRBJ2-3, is DVKVTQSSRYLVKRTGEKVFLECVQDMDHENMFWYRQDPGLGLRLIYFSYDVKMKEKGDIPEGYSVSREKKERFSLILESASTNQTSMYLCASSLERDTTDTQYFGPGTRLTVL.